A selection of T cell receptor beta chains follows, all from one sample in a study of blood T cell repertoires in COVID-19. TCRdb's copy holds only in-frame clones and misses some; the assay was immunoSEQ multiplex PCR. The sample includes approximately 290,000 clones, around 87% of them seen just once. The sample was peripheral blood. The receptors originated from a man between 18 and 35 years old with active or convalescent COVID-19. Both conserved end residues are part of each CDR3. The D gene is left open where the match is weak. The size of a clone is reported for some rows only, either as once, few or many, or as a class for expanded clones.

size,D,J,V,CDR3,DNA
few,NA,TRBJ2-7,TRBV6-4,CARRVKGLLGTAAEQYF,TGTGCCAGGAGAGTAAAGGGACTCTTAGGAACGGCCGCCGAGCAGTACTTC
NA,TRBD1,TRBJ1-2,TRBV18,CASSPPTGEGYTF,TGTGCCAGCTCACCACCGACAGGGGAGGGCTACACCTTC
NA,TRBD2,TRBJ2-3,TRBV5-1,CASSSGLAGPSTDTQYF,TGCGCCAGCAGCTCAGGACTAGCGGGACCCAGCACAGATACGCAGTATTTT
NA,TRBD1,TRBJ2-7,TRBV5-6,CASSSGLGQTSYEQYF,TGTGCCAGCAGCTCCGGGTTGGGACAGACATCCTACGAGCAGTACTTC
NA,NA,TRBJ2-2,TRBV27,CASRKRDSNTGELFF,TGTGCCAGCAGGAAGAGAGACTCGAACACCGGGGAGCTGTTTTTT
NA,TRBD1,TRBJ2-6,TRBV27,CASSLMTGLDSGANVLTF,TGTGCCAGCAGTCTAATGACAGGGTTAGACTCTGGGGCCAACGTCCTGACTTTC
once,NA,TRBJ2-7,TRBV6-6,CASKEVGDSYEQYF,TGTGCCAGCAAAGAGGTAGGAGACTCCTACGAGCAGTACTTC
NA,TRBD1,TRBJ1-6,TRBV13,CASSIGQGGSPLHF,TGTGCCAGCAGCATTGGACAGGGGGGTTCACCCCTCCACTTT
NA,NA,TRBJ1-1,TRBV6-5,CASSYAGMNTEAFF,TGTGCCAGCAGTTACGCAGGGATGAACACTGAAGCTTTCTTT
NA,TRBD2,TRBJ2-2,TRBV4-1,CASRTSGGTGELFF,TGCGCCAGCAGGACGTCGGGAGGTACCGGGGAGCTGTTTTTT
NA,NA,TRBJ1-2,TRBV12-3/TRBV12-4,CALLGFGGHGYTF,TGTGCCCTATTGGGGTTTGGAGGGCATGGCTACACCTTC
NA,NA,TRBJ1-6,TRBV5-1,CASGTGWSGYNSPLHF,TGCGCCAGCGGAACCGGGTGGTCTGGTTATAATTCACCCCTCCACTTT
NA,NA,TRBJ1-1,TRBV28,CASSTQPKLEAFF,TGTGCCAGCAGTACACAGCCCAAACTTGAAGCTTTCTTT
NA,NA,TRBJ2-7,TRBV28,CASSLPIDSAGFSYEQYF,TGTGCCAGCAGTTTGCCCATTGACAGCGCAGGTTTCTCCTACGAGCAGTACTTC
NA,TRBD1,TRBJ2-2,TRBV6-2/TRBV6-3,CASSSIRTGVDTGELFF,TGTGCCAGCAGTTCAATTAGGACAGGGGTGGACACCGGGGAGCTGTTTTTT
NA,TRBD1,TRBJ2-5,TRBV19,CASRKGTGGFETQYF,TGTGCCAGTAGGAAAGGGACAGGGGGGTTTGAGACCCAGTACTTC
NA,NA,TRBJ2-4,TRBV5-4,CASSLAQKNIQYF,TGTGCCAGCAGCTTGGCACAGAAAAACATTCAGTACTTC
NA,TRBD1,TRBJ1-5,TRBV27,CASSFSITGGQPQHF,TGTGCCAGCAGTTTCTCTATCACAGGGGGACAGCCCCAGCATTTT
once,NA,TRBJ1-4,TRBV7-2,CASSLDDTTGEKLFF,TGTGCCAGCAGCTTAGACGACACAACAGGGGAAAAACTGTTTTTT
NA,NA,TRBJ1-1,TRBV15,CATSPNGVGAFF,TGTGCCACCAGCCCTAACGGGGTAGGAGCTTTCTTT
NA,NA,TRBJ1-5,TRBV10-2,CASSRANQPQHF,TGCGCCAGCAGCAGGGCCAATCAGCCCCAGCATTTT
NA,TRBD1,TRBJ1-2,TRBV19,CASSKGTGARYGYTF,TGTGCCAGTAGCAAGGGGACAGGGGCGCGCTATGGCTACACCTTC
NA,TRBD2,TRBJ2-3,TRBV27,CASYGRAGALTDTQYF,TGTGCCAGCTATGGTCGAGCGGGGGCCCTCACAGATACGCAGTATTTT
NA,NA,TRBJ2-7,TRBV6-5,CAIRDGGFYEQYF,TGTGCCATCAGGGACGGAGGCTTCTACGAGCAGTACTTC
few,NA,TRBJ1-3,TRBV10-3,CAISSTAAISGNTIYF,TGTGCCATCAGTTCCACTGCCGCAATCTCTGGAAACACCATATATTTT
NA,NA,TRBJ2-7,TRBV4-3,CASTPGKGGYYEQYF,TGCGCCAGCACTCCGGGCAAGGGGGGGTACTACGAGCAGTACTTC
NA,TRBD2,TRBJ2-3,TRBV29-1,CSVARGSEADTQYF,TGCAGCGTTGCTCGCGGGAGCGAGGCAGATACGCAGTATTTT
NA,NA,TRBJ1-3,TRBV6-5,CASTVGGAGNTIYF,TGTGCCAGCACAGTGGGGGGGGCTGGAAACACCATATATTTT
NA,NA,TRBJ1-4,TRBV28,CASSLAGAGGEKLFF,TGTGCCAGCAGTCTGGCGGGGGCTGGTGGTGAAAAACTGTTTTTT
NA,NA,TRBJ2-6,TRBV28,CASSSPTSRAGANVLTF,TGTGCCAGCAGTTCACCCACGTCCCGGGCTGGGGCCAACGTCCTGACTTTC
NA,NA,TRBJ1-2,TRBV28,CASSGRGGRYYGYTF,TGTGCCAGCTCAGGGAGGGGGGGCAGATACTATGGCTACACCTTC
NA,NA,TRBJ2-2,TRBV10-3,CAISESGWTTNTGELFF,TGTGCCATCAGTGAGTCGGGGTGGACTACCAACACCGGGGAGCTGTTTTTT
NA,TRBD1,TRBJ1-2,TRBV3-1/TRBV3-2,CASSQGTGGDYGYTF,TGTGCCAGCAGCCAGGGGACAGGAGGCGATTATGGCTACACCTTC
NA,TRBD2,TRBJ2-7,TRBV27,CASSLRLAGTYEQYF,TGTGCCAGCAGTTTAAGACTAGCGGGAACCTACGAGCAGTACTTC
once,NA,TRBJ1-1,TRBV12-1,CASSFSDSDTEAFF,TGTGCCAGCAGCTTTTCAGACTCAGATACTGAAGCTTTCTTT
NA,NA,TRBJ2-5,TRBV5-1,CASSWVTGQETQYF,TGCGCCAGCAGCTGGGTGACAGGACAAGAGACCCAGTACTTC
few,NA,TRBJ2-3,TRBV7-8,CASSLQGVRADTQYF,TGTGCCAGCAGCCTACAGGGAGTTCGGGCAGATACGCAGTATTTT
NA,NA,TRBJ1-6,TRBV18,CASSPDRQGSSYNSPLHF,TGTGCCAGCTCACCAGATAGACAAGGGAGCTCCTATAATTCACCCCTCCACTTT
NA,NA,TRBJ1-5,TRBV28,CASSEVRRNQPQHF,TGTGCCAGCAGTGAGGTCCGGCGGAATCAGCCCCAGCATTTT
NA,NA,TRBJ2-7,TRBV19,CASSQGRPHYEQYF,TGTGCCAGCTCCCAGGGGCGTCCTCACTACGAGCAGTACTTC
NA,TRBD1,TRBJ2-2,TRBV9,CASSVLGTGRTGELFF,TGTGCCAGCAGCGTCTTAGGGACAGGGAGGACCGGGGAGCTGTTTTTT
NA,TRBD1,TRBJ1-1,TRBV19,CASSRSQYRGRAFF,TGTGCCAGTAGTAGGTCCCAATACAGGGGGAGAGCTTTCTTT
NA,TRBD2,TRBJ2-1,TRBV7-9,CASSRQTSHNEQFF,TGTGCCAGCAGCCGGCAGACTAGCCACAATGAGCAGTTCTTC
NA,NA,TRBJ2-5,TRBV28,CASSLFLSQGQETQYF,TGTGCCAGCAGTTTGTTTTTGTCTCAGGGCCAAGAGACCCAGTACTTC
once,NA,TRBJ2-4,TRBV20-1,CSARRGIQYF,TGCAGTGCTCGAAGGGGGATTCAGTACTTC
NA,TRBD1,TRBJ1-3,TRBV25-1,CASRQGATGNTIYF,TGTGCCAGCAGACAGGGGGCTACTGGAAACACCATATATTTT
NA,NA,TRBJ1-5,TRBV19,CASSMGVSGNQPQHF,TGTGCCAGTAGTATGGGCGTTTCGGGCAATCAGCCCCAGCATTTT
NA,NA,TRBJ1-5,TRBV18,CASSPDGDSNQPQHF,TGTGCCAGCTCACCGGACGGGGATAGCAATCAGCCCCAGCATTTT
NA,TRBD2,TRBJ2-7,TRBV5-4,CASSLRGVGTSGSSYEQYF,TGTGCCAGCAGCTTGAGGGGCGTCGGGACTAGCGGGAGCTCCTACGAGCAGTACTTC
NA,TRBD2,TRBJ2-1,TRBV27,CASSGDGGLADYNEQFF,TGTGCCAGCAGTGGCGACGGGGGACTAGCGGATTACAATGAGCAGTTCTTC
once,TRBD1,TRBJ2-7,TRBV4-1,CASSQRLLTGGGEQYF,TGCGCCAGCAGCCAAAGGTTGTTGACAGGGGGCGGCGAGCAGTACTTC
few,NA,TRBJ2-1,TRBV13,CASSLGGLKYNEQFF,TGTGCCAGCAGCTTAGGTGGGCTCAAATACAATGAGCAGTTCTTC
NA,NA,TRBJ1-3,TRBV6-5,CASKPGYSGNTIYF,TGTGCCAGCAAACCAGGTTACTCTGGAAACACCATATATTTT